The next 28 T cell receptor beta chains were all read from a single sample in a study of neurological immune-mediated disorders. As for time point: longitudinal time-point 2. Each CDR3 protein is one row after TCRdb ran MiXCR on the 5' RACE reads. The sample shows about 80,000 distinct CDR3 sequences, 5.5% to 6.5% of them seen only once. The sequenced sample was PBMCs. The receptors here all came from a woman aged 55-69 years with multiple sclerosis.

The J gene is TRBJ1-3, the V gene TRBV12-3 or TRBV12-4, with 7 bases aligning to TRBD1. J lost 0 bases, V lost 7 bases, and 9 bases had no gene match. The length of the CDR3 is 16 residues. CDR3 region: CASIIGDSFSGNTIYF. The DNA for the CDR3 is TGTGCCAGCATCATAGGGGACAGTTTCTCTGGAAACACCATATATTTT.

In this sample, this clonotype turned up many times. The chain couples TRBV20-1 to TRBJ2-5; no reliable D call. V lost 3 bases and J 5 bases, leaving 16 bases between the germline ends. In germline, CDR1 is DFQATT, CDR2 SNEGSKA (reference sequence). The CDR3 has 14 amino acids. The CDR3 DNA is TGCAGTGCTAGGCCGGGCCCCAGCTCGGAGACCCAGTACTTC. Amino acids: CSARPGPSSETQYF.

This clonotype appeared many times. This sequence joins TRBV20-1 and TRBJ1-1; TRBD1 matches at 9 bases. Germline assignment: CDR1 DFQATT and CDR2 SNEGSKA (reference sequence). The CDR3 has 15 amino acids. In nucleotides, the CDR3 is TGCAGCACGGGACAGGGTGTTCGTGGAGTGACTGAAGCTTTCTTT. Protein: CSTGQGVRGVTEAFF.

This clonotype was seen repeatedly, ten times or more. The genes are TRBV3-1 and TRBJ1-1, with D possibly TRBD1 on 5 matching bases. V was pared by 0 bases and J by 1 base, with 9 bases between. This CDR3 region has 15 residues. The V gene's germline CDR1 is LGHDT and CDR2 YNNKEL (reference sequence). As DNA, the CDR3 is TGTGCCAGCAGCCAAGACCGGGGGGGGAACACTGAAGCTTTCTTT. It specifies CASSQDRGGNTEAFF. Together with reference TRBV3-1 and TRBJ1-1, the CDR3 gives the full variable domain: DTAVSQTPKYLVTQMGNDKSIKCEQNLGHDTMYWYKQDSKKFLKIMFSYNNKELIINETVPNRFSPKSPDKAHLNLHINSLELGDSAVYFCASSQDRGGNTEAFFGQGTRLTVV.

The table lists this clonotype with a few counts. V usage is TRBV3-1 and J usage is TRBJ2-7, with 7 positions matching TRBD2. The CDR3 consists of 13 residues. The trim removed 7 bases at V and 2 bases at J, leaving 5 bases unmatched. CDR1 LGHDT and CDR2 YNNKEL come from the germline V gene (reference sequence). The CDR3 sequence is CASTTGTTYEQYF. Here the CDR3 DNA reads TGTGCCAGCACAACCGGGACTACCTACGAGCAGTACTTC.

This clonotype has only a few counts. The J gene is TRBJ1-2, the V gene TRBV6-2 or TRBV6-3; D uncertain. Germline V gene lookup returns CDR1 MNHEY and CDR2 SVGEGT. The CDR3 sequence is 15 residues long. For the CDR3, the DNA is TGTGTCACCGCGTCTAGGGCCCGGCGCGACTATGGCTACACCTTC. Amino acid sequence: CVTASRARRDYGYTF.

The table lists this clonotype with many counts. J is TRBJ2-7 and V is TRBV29-1, with 8 bases that match TRBD1. Germline V gives CDR1 SQVTM, CDR2 ANQGSEA. The junction had 9 bases not matched to a gene; V was cut back by 5 bases and J by 6 bases. The CDR3 extends over 13 amino acids. The CDR3 here is CSVRWQGAREQYF. CDR3 nucleotides: TGCAGCGTTAGGTGGCAGGGGGCTCGCGAGCAGTACTTC.

This clonotype was detected many times. CDR3 sequence (DNA): TGCGCCAGCAGCTTATCTAGCGGGGGCTACAATGAGCAGTTCTTC. Translation: CASSLSSGGYNEQFF. The chain uses TRBV5-1 and TRBJ2-1; 10 bases match TRBD2. The trim removed 2 bases at V and 3 bases at J, leaving 2 bases unmatched. Germline loops: CDR1 SGHRS, CDR2 YFSETQ. The CDR3 runs to 15 residues.

This clonotype was seen at least ten times. The chain joins TRBV20-1 to TRBJ1-2; the D is unclear. CDR3 size: 12 residues. Germline V lookup: CDR1 DFQATT, CDR2 SNEGSKA (reference sequence). The V and J ends lost 6 bases and 4 bases respectively, with 12 bases between them. The CDR3 loop is CSAPDQRYGYTF. The CDR3 DNA sequence: TGCAGTGCCCCGGACCAACGCTATGGCTACACCTTC.

This clonotype was observed at least ten times. The chain couples TRBV29-1 to TRBJ2-5; D is perhaps TRBD1 (6 bases). In germline, CDR1 is SQVTM, CDR2 ANQGSEA. CDR3 size: 13 residues. Trimming shortened V by 8 bases and J by 1 base, and 14 bases separated the two germline ends. The CDR3 sequence is CSSMRGSQETQYF. CDR3 sequence (DNA): TGCAGCTCGATGAGGGGGTCCCAAGAGACCCAGTACTTC.

This clonotype was counted a few times. The chain recombines TRBV19 with TRBJ2-7; D is unclear. Trimming cost V 2 bases and J 4 bases, with 6 bases left between them. The CDR3 covers 12 residues. Germline V gene sequence: CDR1 LNHDA, CDR2 SQIVND (reference sequence). CDR3 sequence reads: CASSIQPYEQYF. The CDR3 DNA sequence: TGTGCCAGTAGTATACAGCCATACGAGCAGTACTTC. The full variable domain, rest sourced from reference TRBV19 and TRBJ2-7, is DGGITQSPKYLFRKEGQNVTLSCEQNLNHDAMYWYRQDPGQGLRLIYYSQIVNDFQKGDIAEGYSVSREKKESFPLTVTSAQKNPTAFYLCASSIQPYEQYFGPGTRLTVT.

This clonotype was recorded at least ten times. The chain is built from TRBV5-1 and TRBJ1-2, with TRBD1 matching 7 bases. Germline CDR1 reads SGHRS; CDR2 reads YFSETQ. V lost 2 bases and J lost 5; bases outside the gene matches: 12. There are 16 residues in the CDR3. This chain's CDR3 is CASSFILSGQLYGYTF. The CDR3 DNA sequence: TGCGCCAGCAGCTTTATCCTGTCGGGACAGTTATATGGCTACACCTTC.

There are many counts of this clonotype. DNA of the CDR3: TGCGCCAGCAGCGACAGAATTAGCACAGATACGCAGTATTTT. Translation: CASSDRISTDTQYF. The chain has TRBV5-1 and TRBJ2-3; maybe TRBD1 (5 bases). This CDR3 is built from 14 residues. Per the germline V gene, CDR1 is SGHRS and CDR2 is YFSETQ. V lost 4 bases, J lost 0 bases, and 9 bases lay in between.

This clonotype was recorded many times. The rearrangement joins TRBV18 to TRBJ1-1, with 7 bases aligning to TRBD1. The germline CDR1 and CDR2 sequences are KGHSH and LQKENI. The CDR3 has 16 amino acids. Germline trimming cut 1 base from V and 2 bases from J; bases unmatched to any gene: 7. This CDR3 is CASSPREGTANTEAFF. CDR3 nucleotides: TGTGCCAGCTCACCACGGGAAGGGACAGCTAACACTGAAGCTTTCTTT.

This clonotype showed up just a few times. V gene TRBV11-2 combines with J gene TRBJ2-5; D might be TRBD1 (6 bases). CDR3 length equals 15 residues. The germline V and J ends were trimmed by 0 bases and 4 bases, with 12 bases remaining between them. The germline CDR1 and CDR2 sequences are SGHAT and FQNNGV. As DNA, the CDR3 is TGTGCCAGCAGCTTAGATCTGGGCAGGGGAGAGACCCAGTACTTC. This gives the protein CASSLDLGRGETQYF.

As for this clonotype: A much larger clone lies a single base off, so this may be a read error. The gene calls are TRBV7-9 and TRBJ1-1, with D unresolved. Deletions cut 1 base from V and 4 bases from J, with 10 bases between. Looked up from germline, CDR1 is SEHNR and CDR2 is FQNEAQ (reference sequence). CDR3 length equals 14 residues. This chain's CDR3 is CASSLVSGFTEAFF. Written as DNA, the CDR3 is TGTGCCAGCAGCTTAGTTTCGGGGTTCACTGAAGCTTTCTTT.

Only a few counts were recorded for this clonotype. The chain is built from TRBV5-1 and TRBJ1-2; 8 nucleotides align to TRBD1. V shed 0 bases, J shed 2 bases, and the junction held 0 bases outside the gene matches. The germline CDR1 and CDR2 sequences are SGHRS and YFSETQ. The CDR3 is 14 residues long. As DNA, the CDR3 is TGCGCCAGCAGCTTGGGGACAGGGAACTATGGCTACACCTTC. Translating it yields CASSLGTGNYGYTF. Based on the CDR3 plus reference TRBV5-1 and TRBJ1-2, the full variable domain is KAGVTQTPRYLIKTRGQQVTLSCSPISGHRSVSWYQQTPGQGLQFLFEYFSETQRNKGNFPGRFSGRQFSNSRSEMNVSTLELGDSALYLCASSLGTGNYGYTFGSGTRLTVV.

Ten or more counts support this clonotype. The DNA for the CDR3 is TGCAGTGCTCCCCAGAGGGGGGGCATAACAGATACGCAGTATTTT. As protein: CSAPQRGGITDTQYF. The V and J genes are TRBV20-1 and TRBJ2-3; D is possibly TRBD2 (7 bases). Trimming shortened V by 5 bases and J by 3 bases, and 18 bases separated the two germline ends. The CDR3 sequence is 15 residues long. Looked up from germline, CDR1 is DFQATT and CDR2 is SNEGSKA (reference sequence).

There are many counts of this clonotype. This chain's CDR3 is CASRRDINQPQHF. The CDR3 DNA follows: TGCGCCAGCCGCCGGGACATCAATCAGCCCCAGCATTTT. This rearrangement joins TRBV5-1 to TRBJ1-5; D might be TRBD1 (6 bases). Germline-derived CDR1 and CDR2 are SGHRS and YFSETQ. This CDR3 is built from 13 residues. V gave up 7 bases and J gave up 3 bases, with 11 bases separating them.

At least ten counts were recorded for this clonotype. The chain links TRBV5-1 to TRBJ2-6; 11 nucleotides line up with TRBD2. The CDR3 sequence is 18 residues long. V trimming: 4 bases; J trimming: 0 bases; junction bases outside the gene matches: 6. Germline loops: CDR1 SGHRS, CDR2 YFSETQ. CDR3 coding DNA: TGCGCCAGCAGCCCGACTAGCGGGGTGACCTCTGGGGCCAACGTCCTGACTTTC. Translating gives CASSPTSGVTSGANVLTF.

Note on this clonotype: The junction shows a germline mismatch at one end, possibly a read error. The V and J genes are TRBV11-2 and TRBJ2-3; 8 bases align to TRBD2. The CDR3 sequence is 15 residues long. Germline V gene data show CDR1 as SGHAT and CDR2 as FQNNGV. The CDR3, as DNA: TGTTCCAGCAGCTGGGCGGGGGGCCACACATATACGCAGTATTTT. It is translated as CSSSWAGGHTYTQYF. Variable domain in full (rest from reference TRBV11-2 and TRBJ2-3): EAGVAQSPRYKIIEKRQSVAFWCNPISGHATLYWYQQILGQGPKLLIQFQNNGVVDDSQLPKDRFSAERLKGVDSTLKIQPAKLEDSAVYLCSSSWAGGHTYTQYFGPGTRLTVL.

This clonotype was seen at least ten times. The chain is built from TRBV12-3 or TRBV12-4 and TRBJ2-2; D is unclear. Trimming took off 6 bases at V and 0 bases at J, with 8 bases between the two ends. This CDR3 is 14 amino acids long. CDR3 nucleotide sequence: TGTGCCAGCAGGATGGGCCCGAACACCGGGGAGCTGTTTTTT. The encoded protein is CASRMGPNTGELFF.

This clonotype was counted ten times or more. The V call is TRBV2, the J call TRBJ2-5; 9 bases are shared with TRBD2. The ends lost 3 bases at V and 4 bases at J; junction bases unmatched: 9. The germline gives CDR1 SNHLY, CDR2 FYNNEI. This CDR3 is 16 amino acids long. CDR3 sequence reads: CASSEGTSRGGETQYF. DNA of the CDR3: TGTGCCAGCAGTGAGGGGACTAGCCGGGGAGGAGAGACCCAGTACTTC. Filled out from reference TRBV2 and TRBJ2-5, the complete variable domain reads EPEVTQTPSHQVTQMGQEVILRCVPISNHLYFYWYRQILGQKVEFLVSFYNNEISEKSEIFDDQFSVERPDGSNFTLKIRSTKLEDSAMYFCASSEGTSRGGETQYFGPGTRLLVL.

This clonotype was observed at least ten times. The V gene is TRBV4-2, the J gene TRBJ2-5; possible D gene TRBD2, 5 bases. The CDR3 totals 15 residues. The germline CDR1 and CDR2 sequences are LGHNA and YNFKEQ. Trimming took 1 base from V and 2 from J, leaving 11 bases between them. CDR3 sequence (DNA): TGTGCCAGCAGCCAAGCCCTTGGGAGTCAAGAGACCCAGTACTTC. Its translation is CASSQALGSQETQYF.

There are many counts of this clonotype. The rearrangement links TRBV20-1 to TRBJ2-3, with D possibly matching TRBD1 (7 bases). V was trimmed by 0 bases and J by 4 bases, leaving 17 bases between them. The CDR3 covers 16 residues. The V gene's germline CDR1 is DFQATT and CDR2 SNEGSKA (reference sequence). The CDR3 DNA is TGCAGTGCTAGAGATCCCAGACAGGGAGGCGCAGATACGCAGTATTTT. This sequence encodes CSARDPRQGGADTQYF.

This clonotype came up many times. The chain has TRBV20-1 and TRBJ1-2; TRBD1 is a possible D gene (6 bases). This CDR3 is 16 amino acids long. Germline V gives CDR1 DFQATT, CDR2 SNEGSKA (reference sequence). Trimming took off 5 bases at V and 4 bases at J, with 23 bases between the two ends. The CDR3 DNA sequence: TGCAGTGCTGATGCAAAAGGGCAGGGGCTTTCCTATGGCTACACCTTC. Protein product: CSADAKGQGLSYGYTF.

This clonotype occurred many times. The V gene is TRBV20-1, the J gene TRBJ1-2; D may be TRBD1 (5 bases). Germline V gene lookup returns CDR1 DFQATT and CDR2 SNEGSKA (reference sequence). Between the trimmed V and J ends, which lost 2 bases and 2 bases, there was a span of 9 bases. The CDR3 covers 13 residues. CDR3 protein: CSARQGANYGYTF. The CDR3 region has the DNA TGCAGTGCTAGACAGGGTGCGAACTATGGCTACACCTTC.

This clonotype appeared many times. V is TRBV12-3 or TRBV12-4 and J is TRBJ2-7; 13 bases are shared with TRBD2. The CDR3 totals 15 residues. Trimming at V came to 8 bases and at J to 4 bases, leaving 8 bases not matched to a gene. The DNA for the CDR3 is TGTGCCAGCCAGACTAGCGGGGGGACCATATACGAGCAGTACTTC. It encodes CASQTSGGTIYEQYF.